This paragraph covers one T cell receptor (beta chain) sequence. Its specificity is not known. The gene names here belong to mouse. The read terminates 4 residues ahead of where the CDR3 ends, so the germline J gene completes it. CDR3 length: 14 amino acids. The germline gives CDR1 NSQYPW, CDR2 LRSPGD (reference sequence). V lost 3 bases to trimming and J lost 4 bases; unmatched junction nucleotides: 2. This entry belongs to a study of CD8+ T cells in alopecia areata. Study-level information: Female C3H/HeJ mice aged about 7-11 weeks received skin from roughly 6-12-month-old C3H/HeJ donors with spontaneous alopecia. Points from the study as a whole: Sequencing of scalp tissue also captures the resident alphabeta T cells of normal skin. In lesional scalp, particularly from alopecia totalis/universalis, clonality was higher than in normal scalp.

The sequencing template was cDNA reverse transcribed from extracted RNA. TCRdb's table, derived via immunoSEQ multiplex PCR, lists solely in-frame clones and lacks some. Altogether approximately 110,000 clones were found in the sample, and no singletons occur. The sequenced sample consisted of lesional skin. The clonotype comes from a C3H/HeJ mouse with alopecia areata. The MHC haplotype of this mouse line is H2-k. The V gene is TRBV1, the J gene TRBJ2-1, with 8 positions matching TRBD2. Partial CDR3 DNA: TGCACCTGCAGTGCTTGGGGGGGTTATGCT. Translation gives CTCSAWGGYA. The whole CDR3 is CTCSAWGGYAEQFF. Using reference TRBV1 and TRBJ2-1 for the parts outside the CDR3, the full variable domain is VTLLEQNPRWRLVPRGQAVNLRCILKNSQYPWMSWYQQDLQKQLQWLFTLRSPGDKEVKSLPGADYLATRVTDTELRLQVANMSQGRTLYCTCSAWGGYAEQFFGPGTRLTVL.